The 4 T cell receptor beta chains presented below share a single source sample, sequenced in a study of tumor and adjacent non-tumor tissue in lung cancer. The template was RNA from unsorted bulk tissue. A modified ARM-PCR protocol with three rounds of nested PCR amplified TCRbeta. TCRdb reprocessed the multiplex PCR reads with MiXCR, giving one entry per CDR3 protein. There are 75,000 to 95,000 distinct CDR3 sequences in the sample; around 70% occur only once, and under 9.5% lies in the top ten. Material: lung tumor tissue. The origin of the receptors is a middle-aged woman with non-small cell lung cancer.

This clonotype appeared once. The genes are TRBV6-1 and TRBJ1-2; 7 positions agree with TRBD1. The CDR3 loop spans 14 amino acids. Germline V gene lookup returns CDR1 MNHNS and CDR2 SASEGT. J gave up 5 bases and V 6 bases, and 9 bases lay outside the gene matches. This CDR3 reads CASRAQGRDYGYTF. The CDR3 nucleotides read TGTGCCAGCAGGGCACAGGGGAGGGATTATGGCTACACCTTC.

This clonotype was observed a few times. This may stem from a read error, because a much larger clone lies one nucleotide away. The CDR3 nucleotides read TGCAGTGCTAGAGATTTCCAGACCACAAATACGCAGTATTTT. Translated, it gives CSARDFQTTNTQYF. The chain is built from TRBV20-1 and TRBJ2-3; D gene ambiguous. The V gene's germline CDR1 is DFQATT and CDR2 SNEGSKA (reference sequence). The CDR3 length is 14 residues.

The genes are TRBV20-1 and TRBJ2-7, with D perhaps TRBD2 (5 bases). V lost 6 bases and J 1 base, leaving 16 bases between the germline ends. This CDR3 contains 14 residues. CDR1 is DFQATT, CDR2 SNEGSKA, per germline (reference sequence). This CDR3 is CSAPRTLSSYEQYF. The CDR3, as DNA: TGCAGTGCCCCCCGGACTCTGAGTTCCTACGAGCAGTACTTC.

This clonotype was counted a few times. Germline is not matched at one junction end, which may reflect a read error. The V call is TRBV4-2, the J call TRBJ2-1, with 12 bases lining up with TRBD2. The CDR3 spans 21 residues. Germline V gives CDR1 LGHNA, CDR2 YNFKEQ. The CDR3 loop reads CASSQYNRLAGDSGTYNEQFF. In DNA, the CDR3 is TGTGCCAGTAGCCAATACAATAGACTAGCGGGAGACAGCGGCACCTACAATGAGCAGTTCTTC.